One sample yielded the 2 T cell receptor beta chains listed below, sequenced in a study of blood T cell repertoires in COVID-19 (dated by TCRdb to 2018 to 2021). Library construction relied on the immunoSEQ multiplex PCR assay. The clones in this table, taken by TCRdb from immuneACCESS, are in-frame only. Not every clone is retained; where verified, under half of the shortfall comes from an unresolved V gene, and the cause of the rest is unknown. The sample table records approximately 170,000 clones; 86% of these occur just once. The ten largest clones capture more than 3% of the sample. Sequenced material: peripheral blood. These receptors were taken from a woman aged 70-85 years with acute or convalescent COVID-19.

The J gene is TRBJ1-4, the V gene TRBV5-5, with D tentatively TRBD1 (6 bases). CDR1 is SGHKS and CDR2 is YYEKEE in the germline V gene (reference sequence). V lost 4 bases, J lost 8 bases, and 15 bases lay in between. The length of the CDR3 is 14 residues. Written as DNA, the CDR3 is TGTGCCAGCAGCCCGGTGGGGGGGCGGGAAAAACTGTTTTTT. Translating it yields CASSPVGGREKLFF. The full variable domain, with the rest looked up from reference TRBV5-5 and TRBJ1-4, is DAGVTQSPTHLIKTRGQQVTLRCSPISGHKSVSWYQQVLGQGPQFIFQYYEKEERGRGNFPDRFSARQFPNYSSELNVNALLLGDSALYLCASSPVGGREKLFFGSGTQLSVL.

The sample holds a few counts of this clone. The chain joins TRBV29-1 to TRBJ2-7, with D hard to call. The V and J ends lost 4 bases and 6 bases respectively, with 10 bases between them. The CDR3 loop spans 11 amino acids. Germline-derived CDR1 and CDR2 are SQVTM and ANQGSEA. Here the CDR3 reads CSVGSRSEQYF. The DNA of the CDR3 is TGCAGCGTTGGCTCCCGTAGCGAGCAGTACTTC.